These 28 T cell receptor beta chains originate from one sample sequenced in a study of T-cell memory formation after mild COVID-19. Each CDR3 protein gets one entry after TCRdb re-called the 5' RACE reads with MiXCR. This table holds 300,000 to 400,000 distinct CDR3 sequences, around 13% found once. Sequenced input: PBMCs or a T cell subset sorted from them (not recorded which). Every receptor here comes from a man between 18 and 35 years old who had mild COVID-19 (a few samples of this study predate the infection). Cell type and time point are not known.

This clonotype was counted at least ten times. The chain couples TRBV20-1 to TRBJ2-1, with D possibly being TRBD2 (5 bases). Deletions cut 6 bases from V and 0 bases from J, with 9 bases between. The CDR3 contains 13 residues. Germline CDR1 DFQATT, CDR2 SNEGSKA (reference sequence). The CDR3 reads CSATGYSYNEQFF. CDR3 DNA sequence: TGCAGTGCCACGGGATACTCCTACAATGAGCAGTTCTTC.

The chain combines TRBV5-1 with TRBJ2-4, with unresolved D. The CDR3 length is 14 residues. Per germline, CDR1 SGHRS and CDR2 YFSETQ. Trimming stripped 6 bases from V and 0 bases from J, with 10 bases between. The CDR3 loop is CASTLDLAKNIQYF. The CDR3 coding sequence is TGCGCCAGCACCCTGGACCTAGCCAAAAACATTCAGTACTTC.

This clonotype was seen a handful of times. DNA for the CDR3: TGCAGCGTTGGACTAGCGGGGGGAGATACGCAGTATTTT. It encodes CSVGLAGGDTQYF. V usage is TRBV29-1 and J usage is TRBJ2-3; TRBD2 agrees at 13 bases. The V and J ends lost 4 bases and 5 bases, in that order; junction bases with no gene match: 0. The CDR3 sequence is 13 residues long. CDR1 and CDR2 from the germline V gene are SQVTM and ANQGSEA.

This clonotype appeared a few times. The chain carries TRBV5-5 and TRBJ1-2; no definite D call. Germline assignment: CDR1 SGHKS and CDR2 YYEKEE (reference sequence). CDR3 size: 17 residues. The V end was cut by 1 base, the J end by 0 bases, with 16 bases between. The CDR3 loop is CASSLSTPRRANYGYTF. DNA for the CDR3: TGTGCCAGCAGCTTGTCTACCCCAAGGAGGGCTAACTATGGCTACACCTTC. Drawing the rest from reference TRBV5-5 and TRBJ1-2, the complete variable domain is DAGVTQSPTHLIKTRGQQVTLRCSPISGHKSVSWYQQVLGQGPQFIFQYYEKEERGRGNFPDRFSARQFPNYSSELNVNALLLGDSALYLCASSLSTPRRANYGYTFGSGTRLTVV.

This chain links TRBV4-3 with TRBJ2-3, with D possibly being TRBD1 (5 bases). V was trimmed by 0 bases and J by 2 bases, leaving 9 bases between them. Germline V gives CDR1 LGHNA, CDR2 YSLEER. There are 15 residues in the CDR3. CDR3 nucleotide sequence: TGCGCCAGCAGCCAAGATCAACAGGACACAGATACGCAGTATTTT. Protein: CASSQDQQDTDTQYF.

This clonotype was observed a handful of times. CDR3 DNA sequence: TGTGCCAGCAGCTTGGAGGCCAGTTCCTACGAGCAGTACGTC. This translates into CASSLEASSYEQYV. The V call is TRBV5-6, the J call TRBJ2-7; D gene ambiguous. CDR3 length equals 14 residues. The germline V gene has CDR1 SGHDT and CDR2 YYEEEE. The ends were cut back, 0 bases at V and 1 base at J, with 8 bases in the middle.

CDR3 region: CAISDKFNTGELFF. CDR3 nucleotides: TGTGCCATCAGTGATAAGTTTAACACCGGGGAGCTGTTTTTT. The chain carries TRBV10-3 and TRBJ2-2; the D is unclear. In germline, CDR1 is ENHRY, CDR2 SYGVKD. The V gene lost 3 bases and the J gene lost 2 bases, with 7 bases spanning the gap. The CDR3 length is 14 residues.

This clonotype was picked up a small number of times. The chain recombines TRBV4-1 with TRBJ1-5, with 7 bases matching TRBD1. The CDR3 is made up of 16 amino acids. Germline assignment: CDR1 MGHRA and CDR2 YSYEKL. Losses at the gene ends were 0 bases for V and 5 bases for J; bases not matched to a gene: 7. CDR3 sequence reads: CASSQEGDREDQPQHF. In DNA, the CDR3 is TGCGCCAGCAGCCAAGAAGGCGACAGGGAGGATCAGCCCCAGCATTTT.

V is TRBV7-2 and J is TRBJ1-2; D not resolved. Trimming stripped 4 bases from V and 11 bases from J, with 14 bases between. The CDR3 is 12 amino acids. The V gene's germline CDR1 is SGHTA and CDR2 FQGNSA. The CDR3 region has the DNA TGTGCCAGCAGCTCATGGTCCTCTGGATACACCTTC. It yields the protein CASSSWSSGYTF.

This clonotype occurred a few times. J is TRBJ1-4 and V is TRBV7-2; D is unclear. The CDR3 loop spans 14 amino acids. Trimming took 5 bases from V and 3 from J, leaving 10 bases between them. Per the germline V gene, CDR1 is SGHTA and CDR2 is FQGNSA. The CDR3 spells CASSQRRANEKLFF. In DNA, the CDR3 is TGTGCCAGCAGCCAACGCCGGGCTAATGAAAAACTGTTTTTT.

The chain combines TRBV24-1 with TRBJ2-5; weak D call: TRBD2 (5 bases). Germline CDR1 and CDR2: KGHDR and SFDVKD. The V gene lost 4 bases and the J gene lost 1 base, with 12 bases spanning the gap. The CDR3 runs to 15 residues. DNA of the CDR3: TGTGCCACCAGTGAGGCTGGAGGATTCCAAGAGACCCAGTACTTC. Protein sequence: CATSEAGGFQETQYF.

The chain is built from TRBV5-1 and TRBJ2-2; no clear D. Germline assignment: CDR1 SGHRS and CDR2 YFSETQ. This CDR3 is 15 amino acids long. V lost 0 bases, J lost 5 bases, and 11 bases lay in between. CDR3 loop: CASSLVVATTGELFF. The CDR3 DNA reads TGCGCCAGCAGCTTGGTAGTGGCAACAACCGGGGAGCTGTTTTTT. Supplemented by reference TRBV5-1 and TRBJ2-2, the full variable domain reads KAGVTQTPRYLIKTRGQQVTLSCSPISGHRSVSWYQQTPGQGLQFLFEYFSETQRNKGNFPGRFSGRQFSNSRSEMNVSTLELGDSALYLCASSLVVATTGELFFGEGSRLTVL.

CDR3 sequence: CASNTGGTNEKLFF. The CDR3 DNA sequence: TGCGCCAGCAACACTGGGGGGACTAATGAAAAACTGTTTTTT. V and J are TRBV5-1 and TRBJ1-4; possibly TRBD1 for D (5 bases). CDR1 is SGHRS, CDR2 YFSETQ, per germline. V gave up 6 bases and J gave up 2 bases, with 11 bases separating them. There are 14 residues in the CDR3.

This clonotype was observed many times. The chain carries TRBV14 and TRBJ2-1; D remains unclear. Germline CDR1 is SGHDN and CDR2 is FVKESK. The V end was cut by 0 bases, the J end by 5 bases, with 14 bases between. The CDR3 consists of 16 residues. Here the CDR3 reads CASSQDQGSPNNEQFF. The CDR3, as DNA: TGTGCCAGCAGCCAAGATCAAGGGTCCCCTAACAATGAGCAGTTCTTC.

J is TRBJ2-7 and V is TRBV5-1; 7 nucleotides agree with TRBD2. The junction had 10 bases not matched to a gene; V was cut back by 0 bases and J by 7 bases. The CDR3 is made up of 15 amino acids. In germline, CDR1 is SGHRS, CDR2 YFSETQ. The DNA of the CDR3 is TGCGCCAGCAGCTTGGTAAGCGGGGTACCGGGGGAGCAGTACTTC. Translation: CASSLVSGVPGEQYF.

The genes are TRBV12-3 or TRBV12-4 and TRBJ1-6; possibly TRBD1 for D (6 bases). The V end was cut by 6 bases, the J end by 6 bases, with 12 bases between. The CDR3 sequence is 14 residues long. CDR3 sequence (DNA): TGTGCCAGCAGAGGGGACACAGTTAATTCACCCCTCCACTTT. Its protein product is CASRGDTVNSPLHF.

V usage is TRBV7-8 and J usage is TRBJ1-5, with D possibly being TRBD1 (5 bases). This CDR3 is built from 19 residues. The germline CDR1 and CDR2 sequences are SGHVS and FQNEAQ. Trimming took off 2 bases at V and 0 bases at J, with 20 bases between the two ends. This chain's CDR3 is CASSLYPDIERSSNQPQHF. Here the CDR3 DNA reads TGTGCCAGCAGCTTATACCCGGACATCGAAAGGAGTAGCAATCAGCCCCAGCATTTT.

The chain has TRBV6-5 and TRBJ1-2; D gene uncertain. This CDR3 is 16 amino acids long. Germline V CDR1 and CDR2: MNHEY, SVGAGI. Trimming pared 0 bases from V and 2 bases from J, leaving 13 bases between. CDR3 in DNA: TGTGCCAGCAGTTACTCGAGTCCCGGAGGGAACTATGGCTACACCTTC. Translation gives CASSYSSPGGNYGYTF.

This clonotype occurred many times. CDR3 amino acids: CANSTEGPPTDTQYF. The CDR3 nucleotides are TGTGCCAATTCGACAGAGGGACCTCCCACAGATACGCAGTATTTT. The chain uses TRBV6-5 and TRBJ2-3; possibly TRBD1 or TRBD2 for D (5 bases each). This CDR3 region has 15 residues. Trimming took 10 bases from V and 2 from J, leaving 19 bases between them. Germline-derived CDR1 and CDR2 are MNHEY and SVGAGI.

V is TRBV11-1 and J is TRBJ2-5, with D possibly TRBD2 on 6 matching bases. V lost 5 bases and J 1 base, leaving 11 bases between the germline ends. CDR1 SGHAT and CDR2 FQDESV come from the germline V gene (reference sequence). CDR3 length equals 14 residues. The CDR3 is CASSTAGLQETQYF. The CDR3 nucleotides are TGTGCCAGCAGCACGGCGGGGCTCCAAGAGACCCAGTACTTC.

The table lists this clonotype with many counts. V gene TRBV5-1 combines with J gene TRBJ2-3, with D perhaps TRBD2 (5 bases). Per the germline V gene, CDR1 is SGHRS and CDR2 is YFSETQ. CDR3 size: 14 residues. The V end lost 0 bases, the J end lost 4 bases, and 9 bases lay between the germline ends. The CDR3 nucleotides read TGCGCCAGCAGCTTGGTGACGGGATCAGATACGCAGTATTTT. Residues: CASSLVTGSDTQYF. Full variable domain (missing parts from reference TRBV5-1 and TRBJ2-3): KAGVTQTPRYLIKTRGQQVTLSCSPISGHRSVSWYQQTPGQGLQFLFEYFSETQRNKGNFPGRFSGRQFSNSRSEMNVSTLELGDSALYLCASSLVTGSDTQYFGPGTRLTVL.

The chain employs TRBV20-1 and TRBJ1-2; 7 nucleotides agree with TRBD1. The CDR3 covers 17 residues. V gave up 0 bases and J gave up 11 bases; unmatched junction bases: 21. In germline, CDR1 is DFQATT, CDR2 SNEGSKA (reference sequence). CDR3 nucleotide sequence: TGCAGTGCTAGAGATTTGGGTGGGAGGACAGGCCCCCTCTTGTACACCTTC. It codes for CSARDLGGRTGPLLYTF.

The J gene is TRBJ2-5, the V gene TRBV6-2 or TRBV6-3; tentative D call: TRBD2 (6 bases). Germline loops: CDR1 MNHEY, CDR2 SVGEGT. Between the trimmed V and J ends, which lost 6 bases and 5 bases, there was a span of 16 bases. The CDR3 is 14 residues long. The CDR3 protein is CASSLTSYLETQYF. The CDR3 bases are TGTGCCAGCAGCCTTACTAGCTACCTGGAGACCCAGTACTTC.

This clonotype was recorded many times. The V gene is TRBV6-2 or TRBV6-3, the J gene TRBJ2-7, with D possibly called TRBD1 or TRBD2 (5 bases each). The length of the CDR3 is 14 residues. Germline V lookup: CDR1 MNHEY, CDR2 SVGEGT. V dropped 8 bases and J dropped 0 bases, with 14 bases sitting between them. CDR3 sequence reads: CASGPVGTSYEQYF. As DNA, the CDR3 is TGTGCCAGCGGTCCTGTGGGGACCTCCTACGAGCAGTACTTC.

V is TRBV2 and J is TRBJ1-1; D possibly corresponds to TRBD1 (5 bases). Germline assignment: CDR1 SNHLY and CDR2 FYNNEI. Trimming stripped 4 bases from V and 7 bases from J, with 10 bases between. The CDR3 length is 12 residues. The CDR3 loop reads CASSGDGGEAFF. DNA of the CDR3: TGTGCCAGCAGTGGGGACGGGGGTGAAGCTTTCTTT.

This clonotype occurred many times. This chain uses TRBV5-1 with TRBJ2-3; D might be TRBD1 (5 bases). Trimming took 0 bases from V and 4 from J, leaving 9 bases between them. Germline values: CDR1 SGHRS, CDR2 YFSETQ. The CDR3 covers 14 residues. The CDR3 nucleotides read TGCGCCAGCAGCTTGGCGCAGGGCTCAGATACGCAGTATTTT. Translating gives CASSLAQGSDTQYF.

The chain combines TRBV11-2 with TRBJ2-1; TRBD2 matches 9 bases. CDR1 and CDR2 from the germline V gene are SGHAT and FQNNGV. The CDR3 is made up of 14 amino acids. The V gene end was trimmed by 6 bases and the J gene end by 8 bases; junction bases not matched to a gene: 8. Here the CDR3 reads CASRGRGGGYEQFF. The CDR3, as DNA: TGTGCCAGCAGGGGGCGGGGGGGTGGCTATGAGCAGTTCTTC.

This chain connects TRBV21-1 to TRBJ1-3. TRBV21-1 is marked as a pseudogene. This CDR3 contains 18 residues. CDR3 protein: CASAFLRESGPSGNTIYF. Written as DNA, the CDR3 is TGTGCCAGCGCCTTCCTAAGGGAATCGGGTCCCTCTGGAAACACCATATATTTT.